This T cell receptor beta chain derives from a study of blood T cell repertoires in COVID-19. Study-wide background: Collection of acute and convalescent COVID-19 samples took place in the United States, Italy and Spain. PBMCs, B-cell-depleted T cells, or T cells were the source of the cDNA or gDNA that made up the material.

The CDR3 contains 18 residues. Per germline, CDR1 SGHVS and CDR2 FQNEAQ. The germline V and J ends were trimmed by 5 bases and 0 bases, with 17 bases remaining between them. Repertoires were generated with immunoSEQ multiplex PCR, while TCRdb's copy carries only in-frame clones and drops some. The sample carries around 4,500 clones, around 80% recorded once. This chain uses TRBV7-8 with TRBJ1-6, with D perhaps matching TRBD1 (5 bases). Sequencing input: peripheral blood. This TCR was sampled from a man aged 65 to 79 with active COVID-19. DNA for the CDR3: TGTGCCAGCAGCGTTCCCAAGGGACTGGACTCCTATAATTCACCCCTCCACTTT. It codes for CASSVPKGLDSYNSPLHF.